This TCR beta chain stems from a study of blood T cells in healthy people across ages. Study findings and constraints: There was no known CMV status for donors, so expanded clonotype changes were possibly confounded. Among T cells, TCR beta diversity per million cells dropped roughly linearly as age rose. Long-lived donors exceeded aged donors in naive CD4+ cells and diversity.

For the second PCR, which ran for 7 to 11 cycles, a sample-barcoded 5' primer and a J-beta primer mix were used. Via MiXCR, TCRdb re-called the 5' RACE reads, giving one row per CDR3 protein. The table lists fewer than 700,000 distinct CDR3 sequences, over 40% of them singletons, with around 32% in the top ten. As to this clonotype: The antigen remains undetermined.

Looked up from germline, CDR1 is MNHEY and CDR2 is SVGEGT. The CDR3 loop spans 13 amino acids. Trimming removed 6 bases at V and 0 bases at J, with 6 bases between. Each donor's blood draw was roughly 9.5 milliliters of peripheral blood. The specimen sequenced was blood. This sequence originates from a man of 80 years or more in good health. This rearrangement joins TRBV6-2 or TRBV6-3 to TRBJ2-4, with D unresolved. Written as DNA, the CDR3 is TGTGCCAGCAGCCTCCTAGCCAAAAACATTCAGTACTTC. This translates into CASSLLAKNIQYF.